This T cell receptor beta chain derives from a study of blood T cell repertoires in COVID-19. Overall study context: Samples came from the United States, Italy and Spain, spanning acute and convalescent COVID-19. Nucleic acid was either cDNA or gDNA, and it came from T cells, B-cell-depleted T cells, or PBMCs.

V lost 5 bases, J lost 5 bases, and 7 bases stayed unmatched. From germline, CDR1 is SQVTM and CDR2 ANQGSEA. The CDR3 length is 13 residues. Study processing details: Reference gene primer amplification in the assay estimated nucleated cell counts. Measured with immunoSEQ multiplex PCR; TCRdb has only the in-frame clones, and not every one. Clone size and V and J calls were adopted from that table, with D and trimming inferred from the DNA. The sample consists of tens of thousands of clones, around 86% of them appearing once. The receptor was derived from a man of 80 years or more with active COVID-19. The rearrangement joins TRBV29-1 to TRBJ2-7, with 9 bases matching TRBD1. The sample was peripheral blood. The CDR3 spells CSVKGDRVNEQYF. The CDR3 bases are TGCAGCGTTAAGGGGGACAGGGTAAACGAGCAGTACTTC.